The 16 T cell receptor beta chains listed next were all sequenced from one sample in a study of blood T cell repertoires in COVID-19. Sequencing was performed with immunoSEQ multiplex PCR; in TCRdb, only in-frame clones are kept and a portion is missing. The sample records 35,000 to 40,000 clones, around 81% being singletons. The sample taken for sequencing was peripheral blood. The origin of the receptors is a middle-aged man with active COVID-19.

The chain is built from TRBV10-3 and TRBJ1-3; 10 positions match TRBD1. The CDR3 extends over 16 amino acids. The V gene end was trimmed by 7 bases and the J gene end by 0 bases; junction bases not matched to a gene: 6. CDR1 is ENHRY and CDR2 is SYGVKD in the germline V gene. The CDR3 loop reads CAITDRGTSSGNTIYF. CDR3 coding DNA: TGTGCCATCACGGACAGGGGGACGAGCTCTGGAAACACCATATATTTT.

The chain combines TRBV3-1 (or the pseudogene TRBV3-2) with TRBJ1-2; TRBD1 matches 9 bases. The CDR3 extends over 14 amino acids. Trimming removed 5 bases from V and 4 bases from J; junction bases left unmatched: 5. The V gene's germline CDR1 is LGHDT and CDR2 YNNKEL (reference sequence). The CDR3 sequence: CASSGDRVPYGYTF. For the CDR3, the DNA is TGTGCCAGCAGCGGGGACAGGGTCCCCTATGGCTACACCTTC.

This clone was detected a few times. This chain links TRBV11-2 with TRBJ2-2, with TRBD1 identical over 7 bases. In germline, CDR1 is SGHAT, CDR2 FQNNGV. V lost 1 base and J lost 4; bases outside the gene matches: 6. This CDR3 is 16 amino acids long. CDR3 nucleotide sequence: TGTGCCAGCAGCTTAGGAGGGGGCTTAACCACCGGGGAGCTGTTTTTT. It translates to CASSLGGGLTTGELFF.

This chain connects TRBV3-1 (or the pseudogene TRBV3-2) to TRBJ2-1, with 12 nucleotides matching TRBD2. The CDR3 spans 16 residues. The V gene's germline CDR1 is LGHDT and CDR2 YNNKEL (reference sequence). The V and J ends lost 5 bases and 8 bases, in that order; junction bases with no gene match: 10. CDR3 protein: CASSTRLAGDGDEQFF. In DNA, the CDR3 is TGTGCCAGCAGCACCCGACTAGCGGGGGACGGCGATGAGCAGTTCTTC.

The chain joins TRBV27 to TRBJ1-6; the D is unclear. The CDR3 covers 13 residues. Per germline, CDR1 MNHEY and CDR2 SMNVEV (reference sequence). V was cut by 6 bases and J by 0 bases, with 3 bases left in between. CDR3 region: CASSFSYNSPLHF. In DNA, the CDR3 is TGTGCCAGCAGCTTCTCCTATAATTCACCCCTCCACTTT.

This clone has a single count. This chain uses TRBV9 with TRBJ2-7; the match to TRBD2 covers 11 bases. Unmatched junction bases numbered 6, after V lost 0 bases and J lost 4 bases. CDR1 and CDR2 (germline): SGDLS, YYNGEE. CDR3 length: 16 amino acids. The CDR3 bases are TGTGCCAGCAGCGTAGATGGGACTAGCGGAGGGTACGAGCAGTACTTC. This encodes CASSVDGTSGGYEQYF.

The chain joins TRBV9 to TRBJ2-3, with TRBD2 matching 14 bases. Germline V gene sequence: CDR1 SGDLS, CDR2 YYNGEE. J was trimmed by 8 bases and V by 4 bases; bases with no gene match: 9. The CDR3 consists of 16 residues. CDR3 DNA sequence: TGTGCCAGCAGCCCCCACTCGGGACTAGCGGGGGTTACGCAGTATTTT. It specifies CASSPHSGLAGVTQYF.

The rearrangement links TRBV28 to TRBJ1-2; TRBD1 might be the D (6 bases). CDR3 length: 15 residues. Germline CDR1 and CDR2: MDHEN and SYDVKM. Trimming took 5 bases from V and 1 from J, leaving 14 bases between them. The CDR3 region has the DNA TGTGCCAGCAGTCGCCCTTGGACAGTTAACTATGGCTACACCTTC. Translating it yields CASSRPWTVNYGYTF.

The chain couples TRBV6-4 to TRBJ1-3; D perhaps matches TRBD1 (6 bases). CDR1 MRHNA and CDR2 SNTAGT come from the germline V gene. The CDR3 is 13 amino acids. The germline V and J ends were trimmed by 8 bases and 4 bases, with 12 bases remaining between them. The CDR3 region is CASPTGLGNTIYF. CDR3 nucleotides: TGTGCCAGCCCCACAGGGCTGGGAAACACCATATATTTT.

V and J are TRBV28 and TRBJ1-3; maybe TRBD1 (5 bases). The CDR3 is 14 amino acids. The germline CDR1 and CDR2 sequences are MDHEN and SYDVKM. V lost 3 bases to trimming and J lost 4 bases, with 10 bases between them. In DNA form, the CDR3 reads TGTGCCAGCAGTTTCCCGGGGGTCGGAAACACCATATATTTT. Translation gives CASSFPGVGNTIYF.

The chain combines TRBV5-4 with TRBJ1-4; maybe TRBD1 (6 bases). Germline-derived CDR1 and CDR2 are SGHNT and YYREEE (reference sequence). The CDR3 covers 17 residues. Trimming shortened V by 4 bases and J by 1 base, and 17 bases separated the two germline ends. The CDR3 loop reads CASSPGAGAGTNEKLFF. The CDR3 DNA is TGTGCCAGCAGCCCAGGGGCAGGGGCAGGAACTAATGAAAAACTGTTTTTT.

The rearrangement joins TRBV29-1 to TRBJ2-7; 9 nucleotides agree with TRBD1. Germline CDR1 is SQVTM and CDR2 is ANQGSEA. V gave up 7 bases and J gave up 2 bases; unmatched junction bases: 12. The CDR3 has 15 amino acids. The CDR3 DNA reads TGCAGCGGCATACCCGGGACAGGGTTGGCCTACGAGCAGTACTTC. Amino acid sequence: CSGIPGTGLAYEQYF.

V usage is TRBV3-1 (or the pseudogene TRBV3-2) and J usage is TRBJ2-3; D may be TRBD2 (5 bases). Germline CDR1 and CDR2: LGHDT and YNNKEL (reference sequence). The CDR3 totals 15 residues. Trimming took 3 bases from V and 2 from J, leaving 12 bases between them. CDR3 region: CASSHSRTFTDTQYF. In DNA form, the CDR3 reads TGTGCCAGCAGCCATAGTAGGACTTTCACAGATACGCAGTATTTT.

The CDR3 protein is CASSHLEGPDYTEAFF. In DNA form, the CDR3 reads TGTGCCAGCAGCCATCTGGAGGGGCCCGACTACACTGAAGCTTTCTTT. The chain is built from TRBV3-1 (or the pseudogene TRBV3-2) and TRBJ1-1; D might be TRBD1 (5 bases). Trimming took off 3 bases at V and 3 bases at J, with 17 bases between the two ends. Germline V gene lookup returns CDR1 LGHDT and CDR2 YNNKEL (reference sequence). The CDR3 is 16 amino acids.

The CDR3 is CASSYVNRDREYGYTF. DNA of the CDR3: TGTGCCAGCAGTTACGTTAACCGGGACAGGGAATATGGCTACACCTTC. This chain joins TRBV6-5 and TRBJ1-2, with TRBD1 matching 9 bases. Trimming took 2 bases from V and 5 from J; bases not matched to a gene: 9. The CDR3 extends over 16 amino acids. The germline V gene encodes CDR1 MNHEY and CDR2 SVGAGI.

The chain has TRBV7-8 and TRBJ2-2, with TRBD2 matching over 9 bases. The CDR3 sequence is 15 residues long. The germline V gene encodes CDR1 SGHVS and CDR2 FQNEAQ. Trimming cost V 7 bases and J 9 bases; bases outside gene matches: 12. The CDR3 loop reads CASTPRGGLSWELFF. The CDR3 DNA reads as TGTGCCAGCACCCCGCGGGGGGGCCTTAGCTGGGAGCTGTTTTTT.